Presented here are 27 T cell receptor beta chains from one specimen sequenced in a study of blood T cell repertoires in COVID-19. Libraries were prepared by immunoSEQ multiplex PCR; TCRdb keeps only in-frame clonotypes and omits some of them. The table records about 250,000 clones, approximately 91% of them present only once. Sequencing was done on a sample of peripheral blood. The origin of the receptors is a woman in her 30s with acute or convalescent COVID-19.

The chain uses TRBV29-1 and TRBJ2-3; 12 bases match TRBD1. The CDR3 loop spans 16 amino acids. The V and J ends lost 3 bases and 5 bases, in that order; junction bases with no gene match: 9. Per germline, CDR1 SQVTM and CDR2 ANQGSEA. The CDR3 nucleotides are TGCAGCGTTGATAACTGGGACAGGGGGCAAGGAGATACGCAGTATTTT. Its protein product is CSVDNWDRGQGDTQYF.

The chain uses TRBV6-2 or TRBV6-3 and TRBJ2-5; TRBD2 aligns across 7 bases. V lost 5 bases and J lost 2; bases outside the gene matches: 8. The CDR3 has 15 residues. The germline V gene encodes CDR1 MNHEY and CDR2 SVGEGT. CDR3 nucleotides: TGTGCCAGCAGTCTAGCGGCTAGCACTCAAGAGACCCAGTACTTC. Translated: CASSLAASTQETQYF.

V and J are TRBV7-9 and TRBJ2-5, with D maybe TRBD2 (5 bases). The CDR3 is 15 amino acids. Germline loops: CDR1 SEHNR, CDR2 FQNEAQ (reference sequence). Trimming took 2 bases from V and 2 from J, leaving 12 bases between them. The CDR3 DNA follows: TGTGCCAGCAGCTTAAGAGGGTCGATGCAAGAGACCCAGTACTTC. Protein sequence: CASSLRGSMQETQYF.

This chain links TRBV6-5 with TRBJ2-2, with D perhaps matching TRBD2 (6 bases). CDR1 is MNHEY and CDR2 is SVGAGI in the germline V gene. V lost 8 bases to trimming and J lost 7 bases, with 8 bases between them. There are 11 residues in the CDR3. DNA of the CDR3: TGTGCCAGCGGGAGGAGCGGGGAGCTGTTTTTT. Its protein is CASGRSGELFF.

The chain has TRBV2 and TRBJ2-3; 11 bases map to TRBD2. The germline CDR1 and CDR2 sequences are SNHLY and FYNNEI. The CDR3 is 16 residues long. The V gene end was trimmed by 4 bases and the J gene end by 2 bases; junction bases not matched to a gene: 5. CDR3: CASSAGTSGSTDTQYF. CDR3 DNA: TGTGCCAGCAGTGCCGGGACTAGCGGATCCACAGATACGCAGTATTTT. Full variable domain (rest looked up from reference TRBV2 and TRBJ2-3): EPEVTQTPSHQVTQMGQEVILRCVPISNHLYFYWYRQILGQKVEFLVSFYNNEISEKSEIFDDQFSVERPDGSNFTLKIRSTKLEDSAMYFCASSAGTSGSTDTQYFGPGTRLTVL.

The chain has TRBV2 and TRBJ2-5; 8 positions match TRBD1. V trimming: 6 bases; J trimming: 5 bases; junction bases outside the gene matches: 11. The length of the CDR3 is 15 residues. CDR1 is SNHLY, CDR2 FYNNEI, per germline. CDR3 protein: CASRGTTGGWETQYF. As DNA, the CDR3 is TGTGCCAGCAGGGGGACCACAGGGGGTTGGGAGACCCAGTACTTC.

The rearrangement links TRBV30 to TRBJ2-7; TRBD1 agrees at 8 bases. This CDR3 comprises 14 residues. Losses at the gene ends were 0 bases for V and 4 bases for J; bases not matched to a gene: 5. Per germline, CDR1 GTSNPN and CDR2 SVGIG (reference sequence). CDR3 bases: TGTGCCTGGAGTGTAGGTGGGACAGGATACGAGCAGTACTTC. The encoded protein is CAWSVGGTGYEQYF.

The chain links TRBV7-2 to TRBJ1-3; 7 bases map to TRBD1. With V trimmed by 1 base and J by 0 bases, 0 bases remained unmatched. Germline V gene sequence: CDR1 SGHTA, CDR2 FQGNSA. CDR3 length equals 15 residues. CDR3 sequence reads: CASSLGDSSGNTIYF. The CDR3 DNA sequence: TGTGCCAGCAGCTTAGGGGACAGCTCTGGAAACACCATATATTTT.

The chain joins TRBV5-8 to TRBJ2-5; no reliable D call. Germline values: CDR1 SGHTS, CDR2 YDEGEE. This CDR3 contains 12 residues. The ends were cut back, 0 bases at V and 10 bases at J, with 10 bases in the middle. Here the CDR3 reads CASSLVYRVQYF. CDR3 sequence (DNA): TGTGCCAGCAGCTTGGTTTACAGAGTCCAGTACTTC.

This chain joins TRBV4-1 and TRBJ2-1, with TRBD2 matching 12 bases. J gave up 9 bases and V 0 bases, and 6 bases lay outside the gene matches. Germline V gene lookup returns CDR1 MGHRA and CDR2 YSYEKL. The CDR3 length is 16 residues. The CDR3 protein is CASSQDPSGRASEQFF. The CDR3 DNA reads as TGCGCCAGCAGCCAAGACCCTAGCGGGAGGGCCAGTGAGCAGTTCTTC.

J is TRBJ2-1 and V is TRBV25-1, with D possibly being TRBD2 (6 bases). V lost 3 bases to trimming and J lost 8 bases, with 14 bases between them. Germline V gives CDR1 MGHDK, CDR2 SYGVNS. The CDR3 has 14 residues. Written as DNA, the CDR3 is TGTGCCAGCAGTGAGGTGGGGGGAGGCGATGAGCAGTTCTTC. This gives the protein CASSEVGGGDEQFF.

The genes are TRBV5-4 and TRBJ2-5; TRBD2 is a possible D gene (5 bases). Germline values: CDR1 SGHNT, CDR2 YYREEE (reference sequence). The CDR3 loop spans 15 amino acids. V lost 2 bases and J lost 1, with 12 bases in between. The CDR3 DNA follows: TGTGCCAGCAGCTTTTCTATAGGGAGCCAAGAGACCCAGTACTTC. Its protein is CASSFSIGSQETQYF.

The table lists this clone with a few counts. The chain joins TRBV9 to TRBJ2-7, with TRBD2 identical over 13 bases. J lost 6 bases, V lost 2 bases, and 11 bases had no gene match. CDR1 is SGDLS and CDR2 is YYNGEE in the germline V gene. There are 17 residues in the CDR3. The CDR3 DNA follows: TGTGCCAGCAGCGTCGGACTAGCGGGAGTCGGGTTAGTCGAGCAGTACTTC. The encoded protein is CASSVGLAGVGLVEQYF.

This chain joins TRBV6-6 and TRBJ1-1; 11 nucleotides match TRBD1. V shed 2 bases, J shed 4 bases, and the junction held 6 bases outside the gene matches. Germline V lookup: CDR1 MNHNY, CDR2 SVGAGI (reference sequence). This CDR3 is 16 amino acids long. The CDR3 here is CASSYGTGGSFTEAFF. In DNA, the CDR3 is TGTGCCAGCAGTTACGGGACAGGGGGGTCGTTCACTGAAGCTTTCTTT.

The chain has TRBV5-6 and TRBJ2-2; D not certain. CDR1 SGHDT and CDR2 YYEEEE come from the germline V gene. V gave up 0 bases and J gave up 3 bases, with 6 bases separating them. CDR3 size: 14 residues. CDR3 DNA sequence: TGTGCCAGCAGCTTGGAACTCCACACCGGGGAGCTGTTTTTT. Translation: CASSLELHTGELFF.

The V gene is TRBV9, the J gene TRBJ2-3; D is ambiguous. Trimming removed 1 base from V and 2 bases from J, with 8 bases in between. The CDR3 spans 14 residues. Germline CDR1 reads SGDLS; CDR2 reads YYNGEE. CDR3 DNA: TGTGCCAGCAGCGTACGGTCACTCACAGATACGCAGTATTTT. Its translation: CASSVRSLTDTQYF. Together with reference TRBV9 and TRBJ2-3, the CDR3 gives the full variable domain: DSGVTQTPKHLITATGQRVTLRCSPRSGDLSVYWYQQSLDQGLQFLIQYYNGEERAKGNILERFSAQQFPDLHSELNLSSLELGDSALYFCASSVRSLTDTQYFGPGTRLTVL.

The rearrangement links TRBV2 to TRBJ1-4; 9 nucleotides agree with TRBD1. The V gene's germline CDR1 is SNHLY and CDR2 FYNNEI. CDR3 length: 14 residues. J lost 8 bases, V lost 8 bases, and 9 bases had no gene match. The CDR3 here is CASPGGQGNEKLFF. CDR3 DNA: TGTGCCAGCCCTGGGGGACAGGGTAACGAAAAACTGTTTTTT.

This chain links TRBV7-2 with TRBJ2-1; TRBD2 matches at 12 bases. The CDR3 totals 15 residues. The germline V gene encodes CDR1 SGHTA and CDR2 FQGNSA. V lost 6 bases and J lost 4; bases outside the gene matches: 4. CDR3 residues: CASRRTSGDYNEQFF. The CDR3 DNA follows: TGTGCCAGCAGGAGGACTAGCGGGGATTACAATGAGCAGTTCTTC.

The gene calls are TRBV27 and TRBJ2-2, with 8 nucleotides matching TRBD2. Per the germline V gene, CDR1 is MNHEY and CDR2 is SMNVEV (reference sequence). With 11 bases clipped from V and 0 bases from J, the junction kept 2 bases outside the gene matches. The CDR3 runs 13 residues. The CDR3 protein is CAVGRANTGELFF. The CDR3 bases are TGTGCCGTCGGGAGGGCGAACACCGGGGAGCTGTTTTTT.

This clone was seen once. This sequence joins TRBV5-1 and TRBJ2-2, with D possibly TRBD2 on 5 matching bases. The CDR3 runs to 14 residues. V was trimmed by 2 bases and J by 4 bases, leaving 9 bases between them. The germline V gene has CDR1 SGHRS and CDR2 YFSETQ. The DNA for the CDR3 is TGCGCCAGCAGCTTAGGGCGGGCCACCGGGGAGCTGTTTTTT. As protein: CASSLGRATGELFF.

This rearrangement joins TRBV6-5 to TRBJ1-1, with 7 nucleotides matching TRBD1. The J segment lost 4 bases and the V segment lost 6 bases, leaving 5 bases of the junction unmatched. The germline gives CDR1 MNHEY, CDR2 SVGAGI. CDR3 size: 13 residues. The CDR3 DNA follows: TGTGCCAGCAGCTTTGACAGGGTCACTGAAGCTTTCTTT. It is translated as CASSFDRVTEAFF.

The CDR3 coding sequence is TGCGCCAGCAGCTTTCAGGGGATCACTAATGAAAAACTGTTTTTT. Encoded protein: CASSFQGITNEKLFF. The chain employs TRBV5-1 and TRBJ1-4; perhaps TRBD1 as D (6 bases). The CDR3 covers 15 residues. V dropped 2 bases and J dropped 2 bases, with 10 bases sitting between them. The germline CDR1 and CDR2 sequences are SGHRS and YFSETQ.

The rearrangement links TRBV7-6 to TRBJ1-2; TRBD1 matches 12 bases. J gave up 7 bases and V 4 bases, and 19 bases lay outside the gene matches. Germline V gene lookup returns CDR1 SGHVS and CDR2 FNYEAQ. The CDR3 contains 19 residues. The CDR3 bases are TGTGCCAGCAGCTCTACACTAAGGGACAGGGGGCGTGGGGCTGGTGGCTACACCTTC. This translates into CASSSTLRDRGRGAGGYTF.

The chain has TRBV20-1 and TRBJ2-2; D not certain. From germline, CDR1 is DFQATT and CDR2 SNEGSKA (reference sequence). The CDR3 extends over 14 amino acids. Trimming took off 3 bases at V and 0 bases at J, with 8 bases between the two ends. The CDR3: CSASSLPNTGELFF. CDR3 sequence (DNA): TGCAGTGCTAGTAGCTTACCGAACACCGGGGAGCTGTTTTTT.

The chain has TRBV19 and TRBJ2-2, with TRBD1 matching 8 bases. The V and J ends lost 3 bases and 0 bases, in that order; junction bases with no gene match: 3. Germline CDR1 LNHDA, CDR2 SQIVND (reference sequence). The CDR3 loop spans 16 amino acids. CDR3 sequence reads: CASSMLQGANTGELFF. DNA of the CDR3: TGTGCCAGTAGTATGTTACAGGGGGCGAACACCGGGGAGCTGTTTTTT.

The chain carries TRBV2 and TRBJ2-1; TRBD2 aligns across 7 bases. V lost 6 bases and J lost 0; bases outside the gene matches: 5. The CDR3 has 15 amino acids. The V gene's germline CDR1 is SNHLY and CDR2 FYNNEI. CDR3 sequence: CASRAGRNSYNEQFF. Here the CDR3 DNA reads TGTGCCAGCAGGGCCGGGAGGAACTCCTACAATGAGCAGTTCTTC.

This chain joins TRBV29-1 and TRBJ1-5; 7 nucleotides line up with TRBD1. CDR1 SQVTM and CDR2 ANQGSEA come from the germline V gene. CDR3 length: 13 amino acids. V shed 4 bases and J 5 bases; nucleotides not matched to a gene: 5. DNA for the CDR3: TGCAGCGTTGCTACAGGGGCGCATCAGCCCCAGCATTTT. This codes for CSVATGAHQPQHF.